The 19 T cell receptor beta chains in this list originate from one sample, sequenced in a study of blood T cell repertoires in COVID-19. Clones were sequenced by immunoSEQ multiplex PCR, and TCRdb holds only the in-frame ones, with some missing. The sample records 100,000 to 150,000 clones, 60% to 80% being singletons. Sequencing used peripheral blood. The receptors originated from a woman aged 70-85 years with acute or convalescent COVID-19.

V gene TRBV5-6 combines with J gene TRBJ2-7; D is unclear. The CDR3 loop spans 15 amino acids. V was pared by 3 bases and J by 2 bases, with 15 bases between. Germline V gene sequence: CDR1 SGHDT, CDR2 YYEEEE. CDR3 DNA: TGTGCCAGCAGCTCTCGGTCCCCCCTGGCCTACGAGCAGTACTTC. This sequence encodes CASSSRSPLAYEQYF.

The chain employs TRBV5-1 and TRBJ2-1, with 9 bases matching TRBD1. The CDR3 extends over 16 amino acids. CDR1 and CDR2 from the germline V gene are SGHRS and YFSETQ. Unmatched junction bases numbered 12, after V lost 4 bases and J lost 7 bases. The CDR3 is CASSHISPDRGNEQFF. CDR3 DNA sequence: TGCGCCAGCAGCCACATATCTCCGGACAGGGGTAATGAGCAGTTCTTC.

The chain links TRBV3-1 (or the pseudogene TRBV3-2) to TRBJ1-1; a possible D gene is TRBD1 (5 bases). The CDR3 loop spans 21 amino acids. The germline V gene has CDR1 LGHDT and CDR2 YNNKEL (reference sequence). Trimming pared 0 bases from V and 0 bases from J, leaving 26 bases between. The DNA for the CDR3 is TGTGCCAGCAGCCAAGAGGGGATGGAAGGGGATGGTTGGAACCTGAACACTGAAGCTTTCTTT. Translated, it gives CASSQEGMEGDGWNLNTEAFF.

This clone was observed many times. The J gene is TRBJ2-1, the V gene TRBV5-6; 7 nucleotides agree with TRBD1. This CDR3 is built from 12 residues. Looked up from germline, CDR1 is SGHDT and CDR2 is YYEEEE. V trimming: 4 bases; J trimming: 10 bases; junction bases outside the gene matches: 5. This CDR3 is CASSEGQAEQFF. The CDR3 DNA sequence: TGTGCCAGCAGCGAAGGACAGGCGGAGCAGTTCTTC.

This clone was seen a few times. The CDR3 loop is CASSPVSGFEQYF. CDR3 nucleotide sequence: TGTGCCAGCTCACCAGTTAGCGGGTTCGAGCAGTACTTC. The chain couples TRBV18 to TRBJ2-7; 7 nucleotides match TRBD2. V lost 2 bases and J lost 6; bases outside the gene matches: 4. In germline, CDR1 is KGHSH, CDR2 LQKENI. This CDR3 has 13 amino acids.

This clone was observed at least ten times. V is TRBV5-4 and J is TRBJ2-2; possibly TRBD2 for D (6 bases). Trimming removed 0 bases from V and 5 bases from J, with 11 bases in between. Germline assignment: CDR1 SGHNT and CDR2 YYREEE (reference sequence). The CDR3 is 15 residues long. The CDR3 nucleotides read TGTGCCAGCAGCTTGGCCGGGAGAGGAACCGGGGAGCTGTTTTTT. This gives the protein CASSLAGRGTGELFF.

V usage is TRBV6-5 and J usage is TRBJ2-1, with TRBD2 identical over 10 bases. Germline V gene lookup returns CDR1 MNHEY and CDR2 SVGAGI. Trimming took 6 bases from V and 4 from J; bases not matched to a gene: 3. The CDR3 covers 14 residues. The CDR3 bases are TGTGCCAGCAGCCTTAGCGGGGGGTACAATGAGCAGTTCTTC. The encoded protein is CASSLSGGYNEQFF.

This clone was detected a few times. The chain links TRBV18 to TRBJ1-2; D gene uncertain. Trimming took 1 base from V and 8 from J, leaving 17 bases between them. This CDR3 region has 15 residues. Germline CDR1 reads KGHSH; CDR2 reads LQKENI. The CDR3 loop is CASSPRIEFREGYTF. The CDR3 region has the DNA TGTGCCAGCTCACCACGGATAGAGTTTCGGGAGGGCTACACCTTC.

The V and J genes are TRBV6-5 and TRBJ2-7; D gene unclear. The CDR3 extends over 16 amino acids. Looked up from germline, CDR1 is MNHEY and CDR2 is SVGAGI. V shed 0 bases and J shed 1 base, with 13 bases lying between them. The CDR3 protein is CASSYSIGPGSYEQYF. In DNA, the CDR3 is TGTGCCAGCAGTTACTCGATTGGCCCCGGGTCCTACGAGCAGTACTTC.

This clone turned up a few times. V usage is TRBV6-5 and J usage is TRBJ2-7, with D perhaps matching TRBD1 (5 bases). The germline gives CDR1 MNHEY, CDR2 SVGAGI. The ends were cut back, 2 bases at V and 4 bases at J, with 12 bases in the middle. The CDR3 extends over 14 amino acids. The CDR3 sequence: CASSYGGQGYEQYF. The CDR3 DNA is TGTGCCAGCAGTTACGGTGGCCAGGGTTACGAGCAGTACTTC.

The chain couples TRBV3-1 (or the pseudogene TRBV3-2) to TRBJ1-5; D ambiguous. The CDR3 covers 14 residues. Germline values: CDR1 LGHDT, CDR2 YNNKEL (reference sequence). The V gene lost 3 bases and the J gene lost 0 bases, with 6 bases spanning the gap. The CDR3 DNA reads TGTGCCAGCAGCCACCGTAATAGCAATCAGCCCCAGCATTTT. Protein sequence: CASSHRNSNQPQHF.

Ten or more counts support this clone. The J gene is TRBJ2-2, the V gene TRBV4-2; possible D gene TRBD2, 6 bases. From germline, CDR1 is LGHNA and CDR2 YNFKEQ. The CDR3 is 17 residues long. V lost 0 bases, J lost 9 bases, and 20 bases lay in between. This chain's CDR3 is CASSQEEGRDPSRELFF. The CDR3 DNA follows: TGTGCCAGCAGCCAAGAAGAGGGGCGGGACCCTAGCCGGGAGCTGTTTTTT.

The chain uses TRBV5-8 and TRBJ1-2, with TRBD1 as a possible D gene (5 bases). Trimming stripped 0 bases from V and 3 bases from J, with 15 bases between. Germline lookup yields CDR1 SGHTS and CDR2 YDEGEE. The CDR3 consists of 16 residues. The DNA for the CDR3 is TGTGCCAGCAGCTTGGTAGGGGCAGGCCCCCACTATGGCTACACCTTC. It codes for CASSLVGAGPHYGYTF.

The V and J genes are TRBV5-5 and TRBJ1-6; perhaps TRBD1 as D (5 bases). CDR1 is SGHKS, CDR2 YYEKEE, per germline (reference sequence). V lost 2 bases to trimming and J lost 3 bases, with 9 bases between them. The CDR3 length is 15 residues. CDR3 nucleotides: TGTGCCAGCAGCTTTGACAGATTCTATAATTCACCCCTCCACTTT. Amino acids: CASSFDRFYNSPLHF. Variable domain in full (rest from reference TRBV5-5 and TRBJ1-6): DAGVTQSPTHLIKTRGQQVTLRCSPISGHKSVSWYQQVLGQGPQFIFQYYEKEERGRGNFPDRFSARQFPNYSSELNVNALLLGDSALYLCASSFDRFYNSPLHFGNGTRLTVT.

The chain recombines TRBV27 with TRBJ1-1; possibly TRBD1 for D (6 bases). Trimming shortened V by 4 bases and J by 1 base, and 13 bases separated the two germline ends. The CDR3 contains 15 residues. CDR1 and CDR2 (germline): MNHEY, SMNVEV (reference sequence). CDR3 in amino acids: CASSYGGTGNTEAFF. CDR3 nucleotide sequence: TGTGCCAGCAGTTATGGGGGCACAGGGAACACTGAAGCTTTCTTT.

The V and J genes are TRBV11-2 and TRBJ1-1; 10 bases align to TRBD1. Germline V CDR1 and CDR2: SGHAT, FQNNGV. With V trimmed by 0 bases and J by 10 bases, 8 bases remained unmatched. This CDR3 is 15 amino acids long. The CDR3 reads CASSLERLGQGPAFF. The DNA for the CDR3 is TGTGCCAGCAGCTTAGAGAGGTTGGGACAGGGGCCAGCTTTCTTT.

Remarks on this clone: This sequence may be a read error, since a much larger clone differs from it by one base. This same CDR3 is encoded by further DNA sequences in the sample. The gene calls are TRBV9 and TRBJ2-1; 8 positions agree with TRBD1. V shed 0 bases, J shed 4 bases, and the junction held 3 bases outside the gene matches. The CDR3 has 15 amino acids. Germline values: CDR1 SGDLS, CDR2 YYNGEE. CDR3 bases: TGTGCCAGCAGCGTAGAGGGACAGGTGTACAATGAGCAGTTCTTC. This sequence encodes CASSVEGQVYNEQFF.

This chain uses TRBV11-2 with TRBJ2-1, with TRBD1 matching 11 bases. This CDR3 comprises 15 residues. V lost 4 bases and J lost 6; bases outside the gene matches: 5. Germline V CDR1 and CDR2: SGHAT, FQNNGV. The CDR3 coding sequence is TGTGCCAGCAGCTGGGGGACAGGGGGAGGCAATGAGCAGTTCTTC. Residues: CASSWGTGGGNEQFF.

The chain has TRBV6-2 or TRBV6-3 and TRBJ1-2; 7 bases match TRBD1. J gave up 4 bases and V 5 bases, and 10 bases lay outside the gene matches. Germline V gives CDR1 MNHEY, CDR2 SVGEGT. The CDR3 is 15 residues long. CDR3 DNA sequence: TGTGCCAGCAGTAGGCAGCGGACAGGCCCCTATGGCTACACCTTC. Protein sequence: CASSRQRTGPYGYTF.